This is a list of T cell receptor beta chains from one sample in a study of blood T cell repertoires in COVID-19. Produced via immunoSEQ multiplex PCR; TCRdb's table is partial and in-frame only. This table has 150,000 to 200,000 clones, around 88% appearing once. Sequences were obtained from peripheral blood. The receptor set was obtained from a woman younger than 45 with acute or convalescent COVID-19. Both conserved end residues are part of each CDR3. Each record gives: J gene, D gene, V gene, CDR3 length, clone size, CDR3 DNA, CDR3 protein. D genes are given only for firm matches. Rows give clone size only sometimes, using once, few, many, or a class for an expanded clone.

j_gene: TRBJ2-5
d_gene: NA
v_gene: TRBV28
len: 16
abundance: NA
CDR3nt: TGTGCCAGCAGTTGGCTCCCCCGTCCGGCCGGGGAGACCCAGTACTTC
CDR3aa: CASSWLPRPAGETQYF

j_gene: TRBJ2-3
d_gene: NA
v_gene: TRBV3-1/TRBV3-2
len: 13
abundance: NA
CDR3nt: TGTGCCAGCGGGGGGAGGGGGACAGATACGCAGTATTTT
CDR3aa: CASGGRGTDTQYF

j_gene: TRBJ1-2
d_gene: NA
v_gene: TRBV28
len: 13
abundance: few
CDR3nt: TGTGCCAGCAGTTTAACCAGATACTATGGCTACACCTTC
CDR3aa: CASSLTRYYGYTF

j_gene: TRBJ2-5
d_gene: NA
v_gene: TRBV7-6
len: 14
abundance: NA
CDR3nt: TGTGCCAGCAGCTTCGGGGATGGGTTGGAGACCCAGTACTTC
CDR3aa: CASSFGDGLETQYF

j_gene: TRBJ2-7
d_gene: TRBD2
v_gene: TRBV7-2
len: 15
abundance: NA
CDR3nt: TGTGCCAGCCAACTAGCGGGAGGGCCTACCTACGAGCAGTACTTC
CDR3aa: CASQLAGGPTYEQYF

j_gene: TRBJ1-2
d_gene: NA
v_gene: TRBV6-1
len: 14
abundance: NA
CDR3nt: TGTGCCAGCAGTGAGGCACAAGCTAACTATGGCTACACCTTC
CDR3aa: CASSEAQANYGYTF

j_gene: TRBJ1-1
d_gene: TRBD1
v_gene: TRBV6-5
len: 13
abundance: NA
CDR3nt: TGTGCCAGCGTACCGACAGGGAGTACTGAAGCTTTCTTT
CDR3aa: CASVPTGSTEAFF

j_gene: TRBJ2-7
d_gene: NA
v_gene: TRBV27
len: 15
abundance: NA
CDR3nt: TGTGCCAGCAGTTTTCTAGGGGACAACTCCTACGAGCAGTACTTC
CDR3aa: CASSFLGDNSYEQYF

j_gene: TRBJ2-7
d_gene: TRBD2
v_gene: TRBV13
len: 15
abundance: NA
CDR3nt: TGTGCCAGCAGCTTTGTAGCGGGAGGGGTGAGGGAGCAGTACTTC
CDR3aa: CASSFVAGGVREQYF

j_gene: TRBJ1-1
d_gene: NA
v_gene: TRBV5-1
len: 13
abundance: NA
CDR3nt: TGCGCCAGCAGCTTAGGAGTGAACACTGAAGCTTTCTTT
CDR3aa: CASSLGVNTEAFF

j_gene: TRBJ2-3
d_gene: TRBD2
v_gene: TRBV29-1
len: 14
abundance: NA
CDR3nt: TGCAGCGTCGTCAGCGGGAGTTGGGGAGATACGCAGTATTTT
CDR3aa: CSVVSGSWGDTQYF

j_gene: TRBJ1-1
d_gene: TRBD1
v_gene: TRBV7-9
len: 14
abundance: NA
CDR3nt: TGTGCCAGCAGCGTGGGACAGGGCGGCACTGAAGCTTTCTTT
CDR3aa: CASSVGQGGTEAFF

j_gene: TRBJ1-4
d_gene: NA
v_gene: TRBV7-2
len: 13
abundance: NA
CDR3nt: TGTGCCAGCAGCTTTGCAGGAAAAGAAAAACTGTTTTTT
CDR3aa: CASSFAGKEKLFF

j_gene: TRBJ2-7
d_gene: TRBD2
v_gene: TRBV5-6
len: 14
abundance: NA
CDR3nt: TGTGCCAGCAGCGGCGGGAGGGCGGTTTACGAGCAGTACTTC
CDR3aa: CASSGGRAVYEQYF

j_gene: TRBJ2-7
d_gene: TRBD1
v_gene: TRBV27
len: 14
abundance: NA
CDR3nt: TGTGCCAGCAGTTTCGGCAGGGGGCGCCGCGAGCAGTACTTC
CDR3aa: CASSFGRGRREQYF

j_gene: TRBJ2-7
d_gene: NA
v_gene: TRBV7-8
len: 16
abundance: NA
CDR3nt: TGTGCCAGCAGCTCAAACTCGCGCGGGAACTACTACGAGCAGTACTTC
CDR3aa: CASSSNSRGNYYEQYF

j_gene: TRBJ2-5
d_gene: NA
v_gene: TRBV12-5
len: 12
abundance: NA
CDR3nt: TGTGCTAGTGGTTTTGGAGTCGAGACCCAGTACTTC
CDR3aa: CASGFGVETQYF

j_gene: TRBJ2-1
d_gene: TRBD2
v_gene: TRBV5-4
len: 16
abundance: NA
CDR3nt: TGTGCCAGCAGCTTGGGAGGAGCGGGAGGCCTCAATGAGCAGTTCTTC
CDR3aa: CASSLGGAGGLNEQFF

j_gene: TRBJ2-5
d_gene: NA
v_gene: TRBV1
len: 15
abundance: NA
CDR3nt: TGCACCAGCAGCGGCGGGAGGGTCGAACAAGAGACCCAGTACTTC
CDR3aa: CTSSGGRVEQETQYF

j_gene: TRBJ1-1
d_gene: NA
v_gene: TRBV6-5
len: 14
abundance: NA
CDR3nt: TGTGCCAGCAGTTACCAACCCCCTTACAGTGAAGCTTTCTTT
CDR3aa: CASSYQPPYSEAFF

j_gene: TRBJ2-2
d_gene: NA
v_gene: TRBV7-9
len: 13
abundance: few
CDR3nt: TGTGCCACCAATCGGGCGAACACCGGGGAGCTGTTTTTT
CDR3aa: CATNRANTGELFF

j_gene: TRBJ1-1
d_gene: TRBD1
v_gene: TRBV14
len: 15
abundance: NA
CDR3nt: TGTGCCAGCAGCCCCTTTTATGGGACAGACACGAAAACTTTCTTT
CDR3aa: CASSPFYGTDTKTFF

j_gene: TRBJ2-7
d_gene: TRBD2
v_gene: TRBV11-2
len: 14
abundance: NA
CDR3nt: TGTGCCAGCAGCTCAGGACTAGCGGGTTACGAGCAGTACTTC
CDR3aa: CASSSGLAGYEQYF

j_gene: TRBJ1-5
d_gene: NA
v_gene: TRBV5-8
len: 14
abundance: NA
CDR3nt: TGTGCCAGCAGCAGATCCGCCGAGGGACAGCCCCAGCATTTT
CDR3aa: CASSRSAEGQPQHF

j_gene: TRBJ1-5
d_gene: NA
v_gene: TRBV28
len: 17
abundance: NA
CDR3nt: TGTGCCAGCAGTCCCGGACGCTCGCGGGCGAATATTTCGCCCCAGCATTTT
CDR3aa: CASSPGRSRANISPQHF

j_gene: TRBJ2-1
d_gene: NA
v_gene: TRBV28
len: 15
abundance: NA
CDR3nt: TGTGCCAGCATGGCCCTAATCAGCGCACGCAATGAGCAGTTCTTC
CDR3aa: CASMALISARNEQFF

j_gene: TRBJ1-5
d_gene: NA
v_gene: TRBV27
len: 13
abundance: NA
CDR3nt: TGTGCCAGCAGTTTCAGGGGTAATCAGCCCCAGCATTTT
CDR3aa: CASSFRGNQPQHF

j_gene: TRBJ2-7
d_gene: NA
v_gene: TRBV5-6
len: 15
abundance: NA
CDR3nt: TGTGCCAGCAGCGTTTTTGGGGACATCGCCTACGAGCAGTACTTC
CDR3aa: CASSVFGDIAYEQYF

j_gene: TRBJ1-5
d_gene: TRBD1
v_gene: TRBV18
len: 16
abundance: NA
CDR3nt: TGTGCCAGCTCGCCGATAGGGACAGCCGGCAATCAGCCCCAGCATTTT
CDR3aa: CASSPIGTAGNQPQHF

j_gene: TRBJ1-2
d_gene: NA
v_gene: TRBV12-3/TRBV12-4
len: 12
abundance: NA
CDR3nt: TGTGCCAGCAGTTTAGAGCGGTATGGCTACACCTTC
CDR3aa: CASSLERYGYTF

j_gene: TRBJ2-3
d_gene: TRBD1
v_gene: TRBV7-6
len: 17
abundance: NA
CDR3nt: TGTGCCAGCAGCTTAGGGCGAGACAGGGGCCCAGGGGATACGCAGTATTTT
CDR3aa: CASSLGRDRGPGDTQYF

j_gene: TRBJ1-6
d_gene: NA
v_gene: TRBV27
len: 13
abundance: NA
CDR3nt: TGTGCCAGCAGTTTATCCCCGGCGGGGTCCCTCCACTTT
CDR3aa: CASSLSPAGSLHF

j_gene: TRBJ1-2
d_gene: NA
v_gene: TRBV6-5
len: 14
abundance: once
CDR3nt: TGTGCCAGCAGTACGCGAGACAGCGACTATGGCTACACCTTC
CDR3aa: CASSTRDSDYGYTF

j_gene: TRBJ2-7
d_gene: TRBD2
v_gene: TRBV28
len: 15
abundance: NA
CDR3nt: TGTGCCAGCAGTTTTGCCACTAGCGGAGCCTACGAGCAGTACTTC
CDR3aa: CASSFATSGAYEQYF

j_gene: TRBJ2-2
d_gene: NA
v_gene: TRBV7-2
len: 15
abundance: many
CDR3nt: TGTGCCAGAATAACCGGGATCCCTGTCTCCGGGGAGCTGTTTTTT
CDR3aa: CARITGIPVSGELFF

j_gene: TRBJ2-1
d_gene: NA
v_gene: TRBV2
len: 13
abundance: few
CDR3nt: TGTGCCAGCAGTGTAAACAGGGACAATGAGCAGTTCTTC
CDR3aa: CASSVNRDNEQFF

j_gene: TRBJ2-1
d_gene: NA
v_gene: TRBV28
len: 14
abundance: NA
CDR3nt: TGTGCCAGCAGTTTCGAGGGAGGCAACAATGAGCAGTTCTTC
CDR3aa: CASSFEGGNNEQFF

j_gene: TRBJ2-3
d_gene: NA
v_gene: TRBV2
len: 13
abundance: NA
CDR3nt: TGTGCCAGCAACACGCCTAGCACAGATACGCAGTATTTT
CDR3aa: CASNTPSTDTQYF

j_gene: TRBJ2-1
d_gene: NA
v_gene: TRBV25-1
len: 15
abundance: few
CDR3nt: TGTGCCAGCAGTTTGAGTGCCTATTACTACAATGAGCAGTTCTTC
CDR3aa: CASSLSAYYYNEQFF

j_gene: TRBJ2-7
d_gene: NA
v_gene: TRBV30
len: 13
abundance: NA
CDR3nt: TGTGCCTGGAGTGTACGGGGGAGTCACGAGCAGTACTTC
CDR3aa: CAWSVRGSHEQYF

j_gene: TRBJ2-7
d_gene: NA
v_gene: TRBV3-1/TRBV3-2
len: 15
abundance: NA
CDR3nt: TGTGCCAGCAGGTTATCGGGACTTTCGAGTTACGAGCAGTACTTC
CDR3aa: CASRLSGLSSYEQYF

j_gene: TRBJ2-5
d_gene: NA
v_gene: TRBV2
len: 12
abundance: NA
CDR3nt: TGTGCCAGCAACCAGGACCAAGAGACCCAGTACTTC
CDR3aa: CASNQDQETQYF

j_gene: TRBJ1-6
d_gene: NA
v_gene: TRBV28
len: 12
abundance: few
CDR3nt: TGTGCCAGCTCCGGGGGGGATTCACCCCTCCACTTT
CDR3aa: CASSGGDSPLHF

j_gene: TRBJ2-7
d_gene: NA
v_gene: TRBV30
len: 13
abundance: NA
CDR3nt: TGTGCCTGGAGTCCAAACAGGGACGCCGAGCAGTACTTC
CDR3aa: CAWSPNRDAEQYF

j_gene: TRBJ2-7
d_gene: TRBD1
v_gene: TRBV5-4
len: 16
abundance: once
CDR3nt: TGTGCCAGCAGCTTGGTTACCGGGACAGGGAGCTACGAGCAGTACTTC
CDR3aa: CASSLVTGTGSYEQYF